One and the same sample provided the 16 T cell receptor beta chains below, sequenced in a study of Ad26.COV2.S vaccination and SARS-CoV-2 variants. Clones were read by immunoSEQ multiplex PCR, and TCRdb kept only the in-frame ones, dropping some. The table shows about 400,000 clones, with about nine tenths occurring only once. Specified treatment: around 19 received Ad26.COV2.S at low or high dose, single or two shots; a few received placebo; per-sample allocation not given. It was on day 63 after the first vaccine or placebo injection that samples were taken. The specimen was peripheral blood, collected in a trial of Ad26.COV2.S vaccine versus placebo. The receptors stem from a person between 18 and 65 years old who received the Ad26.COV2.S COVID-19 vaccine or a placebo.

The chain employs TRBV5-1 and TRBJ2-5; D gene unclear. The V end was cut by 0 bases, the J end by 2 bases, with 11 bases between. This CDR3 is built from 15 residues. The germline V gene has CDR1 SGHRS and CDR2 YFSETQ. CDR3 coding DNA: TGCGCCAGCAGCTTGGCAGGAGTTCCACAAGAGACCCAGTACTTC. This gives the protein CASSLAGVPQETQYF.

The genes are TRBV7-2 and TRBJ2-7; 9 positions match TRBD2. The V and J ends lost 3 bases and 2 bases, in that order; junction bases with no gene match: 5. CDR1 and CDR2 (germline): SGHTA, FQGNSA. The CDR3 runs to 15 residues. The CDR3 bases are TGTGCCAGCAGCTTGAATAGCGGGAGTCCCTACGAGCAGTACTTC. Encoded protein: CASSLNSGSPYEQYF.

The chain links TRBV28 to TRBJ2-2; D might be TRBD2 (5 bases). V dropped 7 bases and J dropped 3 bases, with 9 bases sitting between them. Germline V gene lookup returns CDR1 MDHEN and CDR2 SYDVKM. This CDR3 is 13 amino acids long. CDR3 DNA: TGTGCCAGCAAAGGGCGGGACACCGGGGAGCTGTTTTTT. The encoded protein is CASKGRDTGELFF.

The chain recombines TRBV29-1 with TRBJ2-5; possibly TRBD2 for D (6 bases). Trimming removed 4 bases from V and 14 bases from J, with 17 bases in between. The CDR3 sequence is 11 residues long. Germline lookup yields CDR1 SQVTM and CDR2 ANQGSEA. The CDR3 DNA follows: TGCAGCGTTGTATCTTCGGGAGCTCAATACTTC. This sequence encodes CSVVSSGAQYF. Full variable domain (missing parts from reference TRBV29-1 and TRBJ2-5): SAVISQKPSRDICQRGTSLTIQCQVDSQVTMMFWYRQQPGQSLTLIATANQGSEATYESGFVIDKFPISRPNLTFSTLTVSNMSPEDSSIYLCSVVSSGAQYFGPGTRLLVL.

The rearrangement links TRBV9 to TRBJ2-2, with TRBD2 matching over 8 bases. CDR1 and CDR2 from the germline V gene are SGDLS and YYNGEE. V shed 0 bases, J shed 4 bases, and the junction held 5 bases outside the gene matches. The CDR3 is 16 residues long. The CDR3 here is CASSVVGGAPTGELFF. DNA for the CDR3: TGTGCCAGCAGCGTAGTCGGGGGGGCCCCCACCGGGGAGCTGTTTTTT. Combining the CDR3 with reference TRBV9 and TRBJ2-2 gives the whole variable domain DSGVTQTPKHLITATGQRVTLRCSPRSGDLSVYWYQQSLDQGLQFLIQYYNGEERAKGNILERFSAQQFPDLHSELNLSSLELGDSALYFCASSVVGGAPTGELFFGEGSRLTVL.

This sequence joins TRBV7-9 and TRBJ2-5; D not resolved. CDR3 size: 15 residues. The V gene's germline CDR1 is SEHNR and CDR2 FQNEAQ (reference sequence). V was clipped by 2 bases and J by 2 bases, with 12 bases between them. The CDR3: CASSLSNGVQETQYF. CDR3 DNA: TGTGCCAGCAGCTTATCTAATGGGGTACAAGAGACCCAGTACTTC.

This clone has just a few counts. The V call is TRBV27, the J call TRBJ2-7, with D possibly TRBD2 on 6 matching bases. CDR1 and CDR2 (germline): MNHEY, SMNVEV (reference sequence). Trimming removed 5 bases from V and 7 bases from J, with 24 bases in between. The length of the CDR3 is 16 residues. CDR3 sequence reads: CASSPTTGPTGTEQYF. The CDR3 DNA is TGTGCCAGCAGTCCAACGACCGGGCCTACTGGGACTGAGCAGTACTTC.

A note on this clone: The sample has other DNA sequences that encode this CDR3 too. The chain employs TRBV7-3 and TRBJ2-3; D remains ambiguous. Germline V lookup: CDR1 SGHTA, CDR2 FQGTGA. Between the trimmed V and J ends, which lost 5 bases and 0 bases, there was a span of 6 bases. The CDR3 extends over 13 amino acids. CDR3 residues: CASSLISTDTQYF. The CDR3, as DNA: TGTGCCAGCAGCCTAATAAGCACAGATACGCAGTATTTT.

This clone appeared a few times. The chain employs TRBV4-1 and TRBJ2-1; no firm D call. Deletions cut 1 base from V and 3 bases from J, with 1 base between. The CDR3 is 12 amino acids. CDR1 is MGHRA, CDR2 YSYEKL, per germline. Here the CDR3 reads CASSQGYNEQFF. In nucleotides, the CDR3 is TGCGCCAGCAGCCAAGGCTACAATGAGCAGTTCTTC.

The gene calls are TRBV28 and TRBJ1-2; D is ambiguous. Germline V gene lookup returns CDR1 MDHEN and CDR2 SYDVKM. Trimming removed 0 bases at V and 5 bases at J, with 25 bases between. This CDR3 spans 19 amino acids. CDR3: CASSLWAGIPRTPLYGYTF. The CDR3 DNA is TGTGCCAGCAGTTTATGGGCCGGGATCCCCAGGACCCCGCTTTATGGCTACACCTTC.

Notes on this clone: The same CDR3 can be traced to other DNA sequences in this sample. CDR3 in DNA: TGTGCCAGCAGTGACTCTTGGAACACCGGGGAGCTGTTTTTT. Its protein is CASSDSWNTGELFF. This chain joins TRBV6-4 and TRBJ2-2; the D is unclear. Trimming removed 0 bases from V and 1 base from J, with 3 bases in between. CDR1 is MRHNA and CDR2 is SNTAGT in the germline V gene. CDR3 length: 14 amino acids.

The rearrangement joins TRBV10-3 to TRBJ1-2; a weak D match, TRBD1 (5 bases). Trimming stripped 0 bases from V and 8 bases from J, with 13 bases between. Germline V CDR1 and CDR2: ENHRY, SYGVKD. The CDR3 contains 14 residues. CDR3 region: CAISESRDLWGYTF. The DNA of the CDR3 is TGTGCCATCAGTGAGTCAAGGGACCTTTGGGGCTACACCTTC.

The rearrangement uses TRBV9 and TRBJ2-1, with D possibly being TRBD1 (6 bases). The length of the CDR3 is 15 residues. V was pared by 0 bases and J by 3 bases, with 10 bases between. Germline assignment: CDR1 SGDLS and CDR2 YYNGEE. The CDR3 nucleotides are TGTGCCAGCAGCGTAGAGGGGGTGGTCTACAATGAGCAGTTCTTC. It codes for CASSVEGVVYNEQFF.

The gene calls are TRBV3-1 (or the pseudogene TRBV3-2) and TRBJ1-5; D ambiguous. The V gene's germline CDR1 is LGHDT and CDR2 YNNKEL (reference sequence). The V gene lost 3 bases and the J gene lost 6 bases, with 9 bases spanning the gap. The CDR3 loop spans 13 amino acids. CDR3 region: CASSQTSRQPQHF. The CDR3 nucleotides are TGTGCCAGCAGCCAGACTAGCCGTCAGCCCCAGCATTTT.

V is TRBV4-1 and J is TRBJ1-2; no clear D gene. CDR1 MGHRA and CDR2 YSYEKL come from the germline V gene. Trimming removed 0 bases from V and 4 bases from J, with 15 bases in between. The CDR3 runs to 16 residues. DNA for the CDR3: TGCGCCAGCAGCCAAGAATGGGTGCCAGATCTCTATGGCTACACCTTC. It specifies CASSQEWVPDLYGYTF.

The V gene is TRBV27, the J gene TRBJ2-5; 9 bases fit TRBD2. Germline values: CDR1 MNHEY, CDR2 SMNVEV (reference sequence). J gave up 1 base and V 2 bases, and 5 bases lay outside the gene matches. The CDR3 is made up of 16 amino acids. CDR3 bases: TGTGCCAGCAGTTTAACTCTAGCGGGGCCCCAAGAGACCCAGTACTTC. Protein product: CASSLTLAGPQETQYF.